The 10 T cell receptor delta chains below were found in one sample sequenced in a study of γδ T cells in repeated Plasmodium falciparum infection. TCRdb re-called clones from the multiplex PCR reads using CATT. The profile shows 45,000 to 70,000 delta-chain clones, roughly 1.8% of them singletons. Flow sorting of PBMC yielded separate Vgamma9/Vdelta2+ and Vdelta2-negative gammadelta T cell populations for bulk repertoire analysis. The sample consisted of gamma-delta T cells from blood. The origin of the receptors is a pool of human donors (malaria-infected and uninfected, not separated).

The table lists this clone with a few counts. The protein TCRdb gives is from a much larger clone and does not agree with this DNA's translation at residue 16, likely a read error; the protein shown here comes from the DNA. The chain uses TRDV1 and TRDJ1, with TRDD3 as a possible D gene (6 bases). TCRdb carries no J gene annotation; the J gene was assigned here by matching the DNA with germline. In germline, CDR1 is TSWWSYY, CDR2 QGS. There are 22 residues in the CDR3. Trimming removed 1 base from V and 2 bases from J, with 32 bases in between. Here the CDR3 DNA reads TGTGCTCTTGGGGAACAGCCTTACGCTGGTGCTTTAGTAGTGGGGGGTACCGATAAACTCATCTTT. Its protein is CALGEQPYAGALVVGGTDKLIF.

Only a few counts were recorded for this clone. TCRdb shows a much larger clone's protein in place of this DNA's translation, and the two differ at residue 9, likely through a read error; the protein shown is translated from the DNA. The CDR3 nucleotides read TGTGCCTGTGACACATCGATACTGAGGGACTTAATCCCGCGGTACACCGATAAACTCATCTTT. The encoded protein is CACDTSILRDLIPRYTDKLIF. This chain joins TRDV2 and TRDJ1, with TRDD3 as a possible D gene (5 bases). TCRdb gives no J gene; it was assigned here by matching the DNA to germline. The germline V and J ends were trimmed by 1 base and 0 bases, with 29 bases remaining between them. The CDR3 is made up of 21 amino acids. CDR1 and CDR2 from the germline V gene are GEAIGNYY and EKD.

In regard to this clone: A far larger clone lies a single base away; this is likely a read error. Other nucleotide sequences from this sample produce the same CDR3. The chain uses TRDV1 and TRDJ1; possibly TRDD3 for D (6 bases). This CDR3 comprises 19 residues. Germline CDR1 reads TSWWSYY; CDR2 reads QGS. Deletions cut 3 bases from V and 0 bases from J, with 23 bases between. The CDR3 DNA reads TGTGCTCTTGGGGAGAGGAGTACACCTACTGGGATGTACACCGATAAACTCATCTTT. Amino acids: CALGERSTPTGMYTDKLIF.

About this clone: The amino acid sequence in TCRdb belongs to a much larger clone and departs from this DNA's translation at residue 3, likely a sequencing read error; the sequence shown is translated from the DNA. The chain combines TRDV2 with TRDJ1; 9 nucleotides agree with TRDD3. Germline CDR1 is GEAIGNYY and CDR2 is EKD. This CDR3 has 21 amino acids. The DNA of the CDR3 is TGTGCCCGTGACACATCGATACTGGGGGACTTAATCCCGCGGTACACCGATAAACTCATCTTT. This gives the protein CARDTSILGDLIPRYTDKLIF.

As regards this clone: TCRdb attributes to this sequence the protein of a much larger clone, which differs from the DNA translation at residue 26; a read error is likely, and the protein displayed is translated from the DNA. J is TRDJ1 and V is TRDV1, with a tentative D call TRDD3 (9 bases). The germline gives CDR1 TSWWSYY, CDR2 QGS. The length of the CDR3 is 28 residues. The CDR3 sequence is CALGELGGRVFFRASYELGDFRTDKHIF. The CDR3 DNA sequence: TGTGCTCTTGGGGAACTAGGGGGTCGGGTCTTCTTTCGGGCTTCCTACGAGCTGGGGGATTTTCGCACCGATAAACACATCTTT.

In regard to this clone: The mismatch at residue 21 between this DNA's translation and the TCRdb protein of a much larger clone likely reflects a read error; the protein shown is translated from the DNA. This chain links TRDV1 with TRDJ1; 13 positions agree with TRDD3. The J gene, absent from TCRdb, was called here by matching the DNA to germline. The CDR3 is made up of 24 amino acids. Germline values: CDR1 TSWWSYY, CDR2 QGS. CDR3 protein: CALGELWGFLAGTGGYVAVDRLIF. The CDR3 bases are TGTGCTCTTGGGGAATTGTGGGGTTTCCTAGCCGGTACTGGGGGATACGTTGCGGTCGATAGACTCATCTTT.

As concerns this clone: The protein held in TCRdb is that of a much larger clone and does not match this DNA's translation at residue 8, likely because of a read error; the protein shown is translated from the DNA. V is TRDV2 and J is TRDJ1, with D possibly matching TRDD3 (5 bases). The V end lost 1 base, the J end lost 0 bases, and 29 bases lay between the germline ends. CDR1 is GEAIGNYY, CDR2 EKD, per germline. This CDR3 comprises 21 residues. CDR3 loop: CACDTYRVEEDIRGYTDKLIF. CDR3 in DNA: TGTGCCTGTGACACATATCGGGTAGAAGAGGATATCCGGGGGTACACCGATAAACTCATCTTT.

As for this clone: TCRdb shows a much larger clone's protein in place of this DNA's translation, and the two differ at residue 6, likely through a read error; the protein shown is translated from the DNA. DNA of the CDR3: TGTGCTTATAGGAGCGTGGCCTCCTACAGGTACTGGGGGATACGCTTCGATAAACTCATCTTT. The encoded protein is CAYRSVASYRYWGIRFDKLIF. The rearrangement uses TRAV38-2/DV8 and TRDJ1; TRDD3 matches at 13 bases. CDR1 is TSESDYY, CDR2 QEAYKQQN, per germline. CDR3 length: 21 residues. Germline trimming cut 0 bases from V and 4 bases from J; bases unmatched to any gene: 18.

Many counts were recorded for this clone. For this DNA, TCRdb reports the protein of a much larger clone, which diverges at residue 15, most likely from a read error; the protein presented here is translated directly from the DNA. The chain carries TRDV1 and TRDJ1; weak D call: TRDD3 (6 bases). The CDR3 spans 16 residues. Per the germline V gene, CDR1 is TSWWSYY and CDR2 is QGS. The chain's CDR3 is CALGLTVYWATDKLTF. Written as DNA, the CDR3 is TGTGCTCTTGGACTAACCGTCTACTGGGCTACCGATAAACTCACCTTT.

As for this clone: This sequence is one base from a far larger clone and is likely a read error. Other DNA sequences in this specimen translate into the identical CDR3. J is TRDJ1 and V is TRDV1; 7 bases are shared with TRDD2. The CDR3 totals 21 residues. The V gene's germline CDR1 is TSWWSYY and CDR2 QGS. V dropped 6 bases and J dropped 0; count of bases not matched to a gene: 25. This CDR3 reads CALGRALPIVLLPLYTDKLIF. The DNA for the CDR3 is TGTGCTCTTGGCAGGGCGCTTCCTATCGTGTTACTGCCTTTGTACACCGATAAACTCATCTTT.